Listed below are T cell receptor beta chains from one sample, sequenced in a study of blood T cells in healthy people across ages. In TCRdb, the 5' RACE reads were re-called with MiXCR into one record per CDR3 protein. Of 850,000 to 1,300,000 distinct CDR3 sequences listed, over 35% are singletons. Specimen: blood. The receptors here all came from a woman aged 60 to 75 in good health. Each CDR3 is given without its conserved first and last residue. Each record gives: V gene, J gene, CDR3 protein.

v_call: TRBV20-1; j_call: TRBJ2-2; cdr3_aa: SASTPATRGELF
v_call: TRBV20-1; j_call: TRBJ2-1; cdr3_aa: SARDLSGNELF
v_call: TRBV10-3; j_call: TRBJ2-1; cdr3_aa: AITAAVELHEQF
v_call: TRBV5-6; j_call: TRBJ2-3; cdr3_aa: ASSLGAAASTDTQY
v_call: TRBV11-2; j_call: TRBJ2-1; cdr3_aa: ASSFQKGLTANEQF
v_call: TRBV29-1; j_call: TRBJ2-5; cdr3_aa: SSPAGISLQETQY
v_call: TRBV6-2/TRBV6-3; j_call: TRBJ2-5; cdr3_aa: ASSQTGPKGTQY
v_call: TRBV7-2; j_call: TRBJ2-5; cdr3_aa: ASSLGLAIGEQY
v_call: TRBV6-6; j_call: TRBJ2-3; cdr3_aa: ATGLAPDTQY
v_call: TRBV4-2; j_call: TRBJ2-7; cdr3_aa: ASSQGRASGTYEQY
v_call: TRBV29-1; j_call: TRBJ2-5; cdr3_aa: STQTGVETQY
v_call: TRBV27; j_call: TRBJ2-1; cdr3_aa: ASSFDGEQF
v_call: TRBV6-6; j_call: TRBJ2-1; cdr3_aa: ASSYETGDEQF
v_call: TRBV27; j_call: NA; cdr3_aa: ASSSPAASSYNEQY